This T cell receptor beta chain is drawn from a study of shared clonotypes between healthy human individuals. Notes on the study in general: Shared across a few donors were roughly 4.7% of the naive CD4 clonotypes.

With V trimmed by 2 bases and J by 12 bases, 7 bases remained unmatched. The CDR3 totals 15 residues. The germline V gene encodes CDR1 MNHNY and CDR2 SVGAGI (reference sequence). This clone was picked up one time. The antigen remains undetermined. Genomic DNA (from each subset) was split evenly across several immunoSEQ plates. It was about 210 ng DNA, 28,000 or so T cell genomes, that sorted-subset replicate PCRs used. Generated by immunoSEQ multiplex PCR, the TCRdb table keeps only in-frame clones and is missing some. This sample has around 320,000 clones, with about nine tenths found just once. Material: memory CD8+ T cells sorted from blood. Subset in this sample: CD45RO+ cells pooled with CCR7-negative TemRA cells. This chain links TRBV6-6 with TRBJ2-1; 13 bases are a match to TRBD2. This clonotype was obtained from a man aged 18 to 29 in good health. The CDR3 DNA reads TGTGCCAGCAGTTACGTCGGACTAGCGGGAGTCGTGCAGTTCTTC. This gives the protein CASSYVGLAGVVQFF.